This TCR beta chain was captured by sequencing in a study of blood T cell repertoires in COVID-19 (dated by TCRdb to the early 2020s). For the wider study: The collaborator samples originated in the United States, Italy and Spain and spanned the acute and convalescent phases of COVID-19. Subjects who had been exposed to COVID-19, were actively infected with it, or had recovered from it provided the deeply sampled blood TCRbeta repertoires that made up the dataset. HLA class I and class II types, where available, came from metadata supplied by the sample provider rather than from assay-based typing. The prospective study material was composed of cDNA or gDNA derived from T cells, B-cell-depleted T cells, or PBMCs. A freely available public database, intended as a resource for researchers studying the immune response to SARS-CoV-2, is where the repertoires were released. Nearly every sample came with metadata listing a de-identified subject ID, COVID-19 status, age in years and sex. The samples were drawn from the first 160 participants of the ongoing ImmuneRACE study and from some 1,300 subjects provided by 6 global collaborators. The full study reports these points: Clinical and demographic metadata were provided uncurated, with the amount varying by source and participant.

The collaborating institutions used their own protocols to collect whole blood in K2EDTA tubes. For TCRbeta analysis, collaborators shipped samples as frozen whole blood, isolated PBMCs, or DNA extracted from either of those sample types. V loses 4 bases, J loses 2 bases, and the germline ends lie 2 bases apart. From the cysteine through the phenylalanine, the CDR3 covers 11 amino acids. Only the CDR3 portion is preserved as DNA: 33 bases, with reading frame beginning at the first base. From the germline V gene, CDR1 is MNHEY and CDR2 is SVGEGT. Details on this clone: Its specific antigen is unknown. Nothing much larger sits one base from this clone, and base qualities are not available.

The immunoSEQ Assay, a bias-controlled multiplex PCR, was used to amplify TCRbeta CDR3 regions from genomic DNA. Per the authors' processing: Within the assay, amplification of reference gene primers was used to estimate how many nucleated cells each sample contained. Sequence reads were collapsed and filtered to measure the absolute abundance of every unique TCRbeta CDR3 rearrangement. For each sample, productive Simpson clonality was calculated as the square root of Simpson's diversity index across productive rearrangements. Entries here come from immuneACCESS through TCRdb and include only in-frame sequences with V and J called. Some clones fail to appear in such tables; in the studies checked, an unresolved V gene covers under half of the shortfall, and the cause of the remainder is unknown. That table supplies the V and J calls and clone size; D and trimming were determined from the DNA. The sample data list around 140,000 clones, and around 90% of these were observed just once. 1.5% to 1.9% of the sample is held by the ten biggest clonotypes.

What was sequenced was peripheral blood. This receptor chain uses TRBV6-2 or TRBV6-3 and TRBJ2-5; the D gene identity is not certain. The clonotype was recovered from a woman aged 55-69 years with acute or convalescent COVID-19. The sequenced DNA is TGTGCCAGCAGTTCACAAGAGACCCAGTACTTC. Its amino acids are CASSSQETQYF.